The T cell receptor (beta chain) described here comes from a study of T-cell memory formation after mild COVID-19. Whole-study findings and limits: Second-wave clones peaking on day 37 lacked confirmed SARS-CoV-2 specificity.

Concerning this clonotype: Its target is unknown.

Looked up from germline, CDR1 is SQVTM and CDR2 is ANQGSEA. CDR3 length equals 13 residues. V lost 5 bases, J lost 4 bases, and 12 bases lay in between. From 5'RACE with constant-segment primers came TCR alpha and TCR beta cDNA libraries that carried sample barcodes and UMIs. TCRdb processed the 5' RACE reads anew with MiXCR; each CDR3 protein has one entry. The table shows about 620,000 distinct CDR3 sequences, with 18% occurring only once. This chain joins TRBV29-1 and TRBJ2-1; D perhaps matches TRBD2 (7 bases). The receptor was isolated from an adult woman who had mild COVID-19 (a few samples of this study predate the infection). Cell type and time point are not known. Sequenced input: PBMCs or a T cell subset sorted from them (not recorded which). The CDR3 coding sequence is TGCAGCGTTAGAGGGAGGGGGTACAATGAGCAGTTCTTC. Protein sequence: CSVRGRGYNEQFF.